The rows below give T cell receptor beta chains drawn from one sample of a study of blood T cell repertoires in COVID-19. The data were produced by immunoSEQ multiplex PCR, yet TCRdb's version contains in-frame clones alone and is incomplete. The sample has roughly 340,000 clones; 70% to 90% are singletons. The sample was PBMCs or T cells enriched from blood (not recorded which). The receptors derive from a middle-aged man in a cohort exposed to, infected with or recovered from COVID-19 (not recorded which). Both conserved end residues are part of each CDR3. Each record gives: V gene, clone size, J gene, D gene, CDR3 length, CDR3 protein, CDR3 DNA. The D gene is left open where the match is weak. Rows give clone size only sometimes, using once, few, many, or a class for an expanded clone.

>TRBV5-1|-|TRBJ2-7|TRBD2|16
CASSLAPAGGLREQYF
TGCGCCAGCAGCTTGGCCCCGGCGGGAGGCCTAAGGGAGCAGTACTTC
>TRBV18|-|TRBJ1-5|-|15
CASSPAGGSNQPQHF
TGTGCCAGCTCACCAGCCGGGGGGAGCAATCAGCCCCAGCATTTT
>TRBV5-1|-|TRBJ2-1|-|17
CASSLEAGRASYNEQFF
TGCGCCAGCAGCTTGGAGGCGGGTAGGGCCTCCTACAATGAGCAGTTCTTC
>TRBV6-2/TRBV6-3|once|TRBJ2-2|TRBD2|15
CASSPSGRKVGELFF
TGTGCCAGCAGCCCAAGCGGGAGGAAGGTCGGGGAGCTGTTTTTT
>TRBV5-4|-|TRBJ2-7|-|14
CASSLAGTSYEQYF
TGTGCCAGCAGCTTAGCGGGTACCTCCTACGAGCAGTACTTC
>TRBV10-1|-|TRBJ2-5|TRBD1|16
CASGKQGLYWGETQYF
TGCGCCAGCGGGAAACAGGGGCTGTACTGGGGAGAGACCCAGTACTTC
>TRBV5-1|few|TRBJ2-1|-|15
CASSLEGTSYNEQFF
TGCGCCAGCAGCTTGGAAGGGACATCCTACAATGAGCAGTTCTTC
>TRBV5-1|-|TRBJ2-3|-|17
CASSLGSSRPSTDTQYF
TGCGCCAGCAGCTTGGGGTCTAGCAGACCTAGCACAGATACGCAGTATTTT
>TRBV25-1|-|TRBJ2-2|-|15
CASGEDYPNTGELFF
TGTGCCAGTGGAGAGGACTACCCGAACACCGGGGAGCTGTTTTTT
>TRBV24-1|-|TRBJ2-2|TRBD1|17
CATSDRNRQGGTGELFF
TGTGCCACCAGTGACCGAAACCGACAGGGTGGGACCGGGGAGCTGTTTTTT
>TRBV12-5|-|TRBJ2-3|-|13
CASGLVGGDTQYF
TGTGCTAGTGGTTTGGTAGGGGGAGATACGCAGTATTTT
>TRBV27|-|TRBJ1-4|-|15
CASSFIGGLAEKLFF
TGTGCCAGCAGTTTTATAGGAGGGTTGGCTGAAAAACTGTTTTTT
>TRBV6-5|once|TRBJ1-2|TRBD1|15
CASNGYRQGGSGYTF
TGTGCCAGCAATGGTTATCGGCAGGGGGGAAGTGGCTACACCTTC
>TRBV28|-|TRBJ1-5|-|13
CASSLQGGRPQHF
TGTGCCAGCAGTTTACAAGGCGGGAGGCCCCAGCATTTT
>TRBV15|-|TRBJ2-1|-|16
CATSRVAGKSYNEQFF
TGTGCCACCAGCAGAGTGGCGGGAAAGTCCTACAATGAGCAGTTCTTC
>TRBV5-1|-|TRBJ1-2|-|15
CASSLSDAGRNGYTF
TGCGCCAGCAGCTTGAGTGATGCGGGGAGGAATGGCTACACCTTC
>TRBV28|-|TRBJ2-1|TRBD1|15
CASISGGTINNEQFF
TGTGCCAGCATATCAGGGGGTACTATAAACAATGAGCAGTTCTTC